The rows below give T cell receptor beta chains drawn from one sample of a study of cytomegalovirus exposure and HLA in healthy donors. Sequencing used immunoSEQ multiplex PCR; TCRdb keeps in-frame clones, though not all of them. The table includes approximately 150,000 clones, 84% detected once. The material sequenced was PBMCs. The receptors were gathered from a boy between 2 and 10 years old in good health and CMV-seronegative. Each CDR3 is given with its conserved first and last residue. The D gene is left open where the match is weak.

CASSSRGRDRRNTIYF	TRBV7-9	TRBJ1-3	NA	16
CASSPTSNTQYF	TRBV27	TRBJ2-3	NA	12
CASSLLGQKNTEAFF	TRBV27	TRBJ1-1	TRBD1	15
CASSLEGVYGYTF	TRBV5-1	TRBJ1-2	NA	13
CASSLAGQDGYTF	TRBV7-9	TRBJ1-2	TRBD1	13
CASSLGQILEQYF	TRBV7-8	TRBJ2-7	NA	13
CASSPLSLGLNTEAFF	TRBV18	TRBJ1-1	NA	16
CASSFDPEGTLYGYTF	TRBV5-1	TRBJ1-2	NA	16
CATKQGPATEAFF	TRBV6-1	TRBJ1-1	NA	13
CAISESRSDRTGNTDTQYF	TRBV10-3	TRBJ2-3	TRBD1	19
CASSLTSGTETQYF	TRBV7-2	TRBJ2-5	TRBD2	14
CASSQEGGASSYNSPLHF	TRBV4-1	TRBJ1-6	NA	18
CASSIYRGQYNEQFF	TRBV19	TRBJ2-1	TRBD1	15
CASSSSPSSYEQYF	TRBV7-8	TRBJ2-7	NA	14
CASSLGLAGVTDTQYF	TRBV5-6	TRBJ2-3	TRBD2	16
CASSLRQGSSYNEQFF	TRBV5-1	TRBJ2-1	TRBD1	16
CASSPRLAGSQSSYNEQFF	TRBV7-8	TRBJ2-1	TRBD2	19
CASSDDRSTDTQYF	TRBV2	TRBJ2-3	NA	14
CASSLGGLYEQYF	TRBV7-2	TRBJ2-7	NA	13
CASSLANRSADTQYF	TRBV7-9	TRBJ2-3	NA	15
CASSLLGKGNQPQHF	TRBV18	TRBJ1-5	NA	15
CASSEAGGAGELFF	TRBV25-1	TRBJ2-2	NA	14